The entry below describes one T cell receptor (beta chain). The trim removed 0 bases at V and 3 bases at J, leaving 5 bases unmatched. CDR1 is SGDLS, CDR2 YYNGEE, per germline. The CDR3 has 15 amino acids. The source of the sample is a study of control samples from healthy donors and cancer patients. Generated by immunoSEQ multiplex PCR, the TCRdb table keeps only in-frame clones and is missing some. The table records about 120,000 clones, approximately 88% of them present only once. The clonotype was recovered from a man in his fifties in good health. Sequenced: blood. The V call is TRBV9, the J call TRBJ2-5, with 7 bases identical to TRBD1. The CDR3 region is CASSVAGGSKETQYF. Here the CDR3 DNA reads TGTGCCAGCAGCGTAGCAGGGGGTAGCAAAGAGACCCAGTACTTC.